The 20 T cell receptor beta chains below all came from one sample that was sequenced in a study of T cells in localized non-small cell lung cancer. The protocol was immunoSEQ multiplex PCR, while the TCRdb copy is restricted to in-frame clones and leaves out a portion. The sample comprises 52,000 or so clones, more than 80% of which are singletons, and 15% to 20% rests with the top ten. Here the sequenced sample was peripheral blood, taken before any cancer treatment. All receptors derive from a male donor at least 60 years old with stage III squamous cell lung carcinoma.

This chain connects TRBV30 to TRBJ1-5, with 8 bases that match TRBD1. Germline assignment: CDR1 GTSNPN and CDR2 SVGIG (reference sequence). The CDR3 has 12 amino acids. V was pared by 5 bases and J by 4 bases, with 1 base of the junction left unmatched. In DNA form, the CDR3 reads TGTGCCTGGGGACAGGGAAATCAGCCCCAGCATTTT. Its translation: CAWGQGNQPQHF. The full variable domain, with the rest looked up from reference TRBV30 and TRBJ1-5, is SQTIHQWPATLVQPVGSPLSLECTVEGTSNPNLYWYRQAAGRGLQLLFYSVGIGQISSEVPQNLSASRPQDRQFILSSKKLLLSDSGFYLCAWGQGNQPQHFGDGTRLSIL.

This rearrangement joins TRBV19 to TRBJ2-7; D is perhaps TRBD2 (6 bases). Per the germline V gene, CDR1 is LNHDA and CDR2 is SQIVND (reference sequence). Trimming removed 1 base from V and 4 bases from J, with 11 bases in between. The CDR3 runs 14 residues. In DNA form, the CDR3 reads TGTGCCAGTAGTATAGGTCAGGGAGGATACGAGCAGTACTTC. It encodes CASSIGQGGYEQYF.

This chain uses TRBV10-1 with TRBJ1-2; 11 bases are a match to TRBD1. V was pared by 4 bases and J by 4 bases, with 5 bases of the junction left unmatched. CDR3 length: 15 residues. From germline, CDR1 is WNHNN and CDR2 SYGVQD (reference sequence). CDR3 residues: CASSGTGGRIYGYTF. The DNA for the CDR3 is TGCGCCAGCAGTGGGACAGGGGGCCGGATCTATGGCTACACCTTC.

The V call is TRBV9, the J call TRBJ2-3, with D hard to call. Trimming left V 3 bases short and J 2 bases short, with 10 bases between. This CDR3 contains 14 residues. Germline lookup yields CDR1 SGDLS and CDR2 YYNGEE. This CDR3 is CASSAGRFTDTQYF. In DNA form, the CDR3 reads TGTGCCAGCAGCGCTGGACGGTTCACAGATACGCAGTATTTT. The variable domain in full, completed from reference TRBV9 and TRBJ2-3, reads DSGVTQTPKHLITATGQRVTLRCSPRSGDLSVYWYQQSLDQGLQFLIQYYNGEERAKGNILERFSAQQFPDLHSELNLSSLELGDSALYFCASSAGRFTDTQYFGPGTRLTVL.

Points on this clone: The same CDR3 is also encoded by other DNA sequences in this sample. J is TRBJ1-5 and V is TRBV28, with D tentatively TRBD1 (6 bases). V was shortened by 3 bases and J by 5 bases, with 8 bases between the two germline ends. The CDR3 is made up of 13 amino acids. The germline CDR1 and CDR2 sequences are MDHEN and SYDVKM. The chain's CDR3 is CASSLPGDQPQHF. Written as DNA, the CDR3 is TGTGCCAGCAGTTTGCCAGGGGATCAGCCCCAGCATTTT.

J is TRBJ2-7 and V is TRBV5-1; 10 positions match TRBD1. This CDR3 has 16 residues. Trimming removed 3 bases from V and 5 bases from J; junction bases left unmatched: 11. The germline CDR1 and CDR2 sequences are SGHRS and YFSETQ. The CDR3 spells CASSSEILTGGNEQYF. In DNA form, the CDR3 reads TGCGCCAGCAGCTCCGAAATATTGACAGGGGGCAACGAGCAGTACTTC.

V is TRBV6-5 and J is TRBJ2-7; unclear D gene. The germline CDR1 and CDR2 sequences are MNHEY and SVGAGI. V dropped 11 bases and J dropped 2 bases, with 19 bases sitting between them. The CDR3 is 14 amino acids. CDR3 bases: TGTGCCGTTACCGGTCCCTCCCCACCCTACGAGCAGTACTTC. Translation gives CAVTGPSPPYEQYF.

The sample holds one count of this clone. The chain couples TRBV7-8 to TRBJ2-2; no clear D gene. Germline loops: CDR1 SGHVS, CDR2 FQNEAQ. V lost 2 bases, J lost 6 bases, and 7 bases lay in between. CDR3 length: 13 residues. CDR3 region: CASSLKTPGELFF. The CDR3, as DNA: TGTGCCAGCAGCTTAAAGACGCCCGGGGAGCTGTTTTTT.

The chain employs TRBV15 and TRBJ2-7; D might be TRBD2 (5 bases). Per germline, CDR1 LNHNV and CDR2 YYDKDF (reference sequence). V lost 4 bases to trimming and J lost 4 bases, with 11 bases between them. This CDR3 has 13 residues. The CDR3 coding sequence is TGTGCCACCAGCACTTACCTAGCATACGAGCAGTACTTC. Protein sequence: CATSTYLAYEQYF.

This sequence joins TRBV13 and TRBJ1-1; no definite D call. CDR3 length: 14 amino acids. V lost 0 bases and J 3 bases, leaving 8 bases between the germline ends. CDR1 and CDR2 (germline): PRHDT, FYEKMQ (reference sequence). The CDR3 loop reads CASSLGLSYTEAFF. The DNA for the CDR3 is TGTGCCAGCAGCTTAGGACTTTCTTACACTGAAGCTTTCTTT. Full variable domain (missing parts from reference TRBV13 and TRBJ1-1): AAGVIQSPRHLIKEKRETATLKCYPIPRHDTVYWYQQGPGQDPQFLISFYEKMQSDKGSIPDRFSAQQFSDYHSELNMSSLELGDSALYFCASSLGLSYTEAFFGQGTRLTVV.

V usage is TRBV6-5 and J usage is TRBJ2-7; 7 positions match TRBD1. The germline gives CDR1 MNHEY, CDR2 SVGAGI. J gave up 4 bases and V 2 bases, and 8 bases lay outside the gene matches. The CDR3 contains 15 residues. The CDR3 nucleotides read TGTGCCAGCAGTTACCAATCCCTACAGGGGTACGAGCAGTACTTC. This codes for CASSYQSLQGYEQYF.

There are a few counts of this clone. This CDR3 reads CASTRSGGFETQYF. CDR3 nucleotide sequence: TGTGCCAGCACCCGCAGCGGGGGGTTTGAGACCCAGTACTTC. This chain connects TRBV7-2 to TRBJ2-5; 9 nucleotides line up with TRBD2. V was pared by 7 bases and J by 5 bases, with 8 bases of the junction left unmatched. The CDR3 has 14 residues. Germline CDR1 reads SGHTA; CDR2 reads FQGNSA.

This chain uses TRBV4-2 with TRBJ1-1; possible D gene TRBD1, 5 bases. V was pared by 5 bases and J by 3 bases, with 16 bases between. The CDR3 is 15 residues long. Germline-derived CDR1 and CDR2 are LGHNA and YNFKEQ. The CDR3 DNA reads TGTGCCAGCAGCAAAGGGTCGGGGGTGGACACTGAAGCTTTCTTT. This encodes CASSKGSGVDTEAFF.

This chain links TRBV27 with TRBJ1-1; D remains unclear. Germline values: CDR1 MNHEY, CDR2 SMNVEV (reference sequence). V was cut by 9 bases and J by 5 bases, with 13 bases left in between. The CDR3 contains 12 residues. This CDR3 reads CASYKSGTEAFF. DNA for the CDR3: TGTGCCAGTTACAAATCTGGGACTGAAGCTTTCTTT.

The V call is TRBV7-9, the J call TRBJ1-2, with 10 bases matching TRBD1. J was trimmed by 6 bases and V by 5 bases; bases with no gene match: 9. Germline assignment: CDR1 SEHNR and CDR2 FQNEAQ (reference sequence). This CDR3 region has 15 residues. CDR3 loop: CASSTPRTGGDGYTF. Here the CDR3 DNA reads TGTGCCAGCAGCACGCCAAGGACAGGGGGTGATGGCTACACCTTC. The full variable domain, rest sourced from reference TRBV7-9 and TRBJ1-2, is DTGVSQNPRHKITKRGQNVTFRCDPISEHNRLYWYRQTLGQGPEFLTYFQNEAQLEKSRLLSDRFSAERPKGSFSTLEIQRTEQGDSAMYLCASSTPRTGGDGYTFGSGTRLTVV.

This chain joins TRBV7-3 and TRBJ2-3, with D possibly matching TRBD2 (6 bases). With 4 bases removed from V and 0 bases from J, the gap between germline ends came to 8 bases. This CDR3 region has 14 residues. Looked up from germline, CDR1 is SGHTA and CDR2 is FQGTGA. The CDR3 nucleotides read TGTGCCAGCAGCTCCGGGGGTAGCACAGATACGCAGTATTTT. It is translated as CASSSGGSTDTQYF.

The chain uses TRBV7-2 and TRBJ2-7, with a possible D match to TRBD2 (6 bases). Germline V gives CDR1 SGHTA, CDR2 FQGNSA. Trimming removed 5 bases from V and 7 bases from J, with 15 bases in between. The CDR3 sequence is 13 residues long. The CDR3 sequence is CASSGAGRTEQYF. CDR3 DNA: TGTGCCAGCAGCGGGGCGGGGCGAACTGAGCAGTACTTC. Full variable domain (remainder filled in from reference TRBV7-2 and TRBJ2-7): GAGVSQSPSNKVTEKGKDVELRCDPISGHTALYWYRQSLGQGLEFLIYFQGNSAPDKSGLPSDRFSAERTGGSVSTLTIQRTQQEDSAVYLCASSGAGRTEQYFGPGTRLTVT.

The chain couples TRBV7-3 to TRBJ2-2; D is unclear. The CDR3 has 15 residues. The germline V gene has CDR1 SGHTA and CDR2 FQGTGA. Trimming took 2 bases from V and 0 from J, leaving 7 bases between them. The CDR3 DNA sequence: TGTGCCAGCAGCTTAGGTTTGGCGAACACCGGGGAGCTGTTTTTT. It encodes CASSLGLANTGELFF.

This chain links TRBV5-1 with TRBJ2-3; D remains unclear. V was pared by 8 bases and J by 1 base, with 14 bases between. The CDR3 covers 14 residues. In germline, CDR1 is SGHRS, CDR2 YFSETQ. The CDR3 spells CASGPLRGTDTQYF. CDR3 nucleotides: TGCGCCAGTGGCCCGCTTCGGGGCACAGATACGCAGTATTTT.

J is TRBJ1-2 and V is TRBV6-1; a possible D gene is TRBD1 (6 bases). The CDR3 sequence is 16 residues long. The V end was cut by 3 bases, the J end by 2 bases, with 16 bases between. The germline CDR1 and CDR2 sequences are MNHNS and SASEGT. The CDR3 nucleotides read TGTGCCAGCAGTGAGTTGGTTGGACAGCCGAACTATGGCTACACCTTC. Amino acids: CASSELVGQPNYGYTF.